This T cell receptor beta chain was sequenced during a study of naive CD8 T cells in extremely preterm neonates. General study results and limits: Preterm CDR3s were shorter than older groups', with fewer N additions and less trimming.

Healthy children aged about 16-60 months having elective surgery, and healthy nonsmoking adults, gave blood. Live Annexin V-negative naive CD3+CD8+CD45RA+CCR7+ T cells were sorted. Sorted naive CD8+ T cell numbers ranged ~19,000 to ~110,000. In regard to this clone: What it binds is unknown.

Clones were sequenced by immunoSEQ multiplex PCR, and TCRdb holds only the in-frame ones, with some missing. Altogether 6,500 to 9,000 clones are present, about 98% being singletons, with the ten largest covering more than 0.3%. The CDR3 spans 16 residues. The germline V gene has CDR1 LGHNA and CDR2 YNFKEQ. The V gene end was trimmed by 0 bases and the J gene end by 4 bases; junction bases not matched to a gene: 5. Material for sequencing was naive CD8+ T cells from blood. The source of this sequence is a human donor in good health. V and J are TRBV4-2 and TRBJ2-1, with 8 bases aligning to TRBD2. In DNA, the CDR3 is TGTGCCAGCAGCCAAGAAGAAGCGGGAGTTTACAATGAGCAGTTCTTC. As protein: CASSQEEAGVYNEQFF.